The present T cell receptor (beta chain) was sequenced within a study of T-cell memory formation after mild COVID-19. Study-level background: TCR clusters mostly belonged to single donors. Study observations and caveats: Day 37-peaking second-wave clones had unconfirmed SARS-CoV-2 specificity.

Trimming left V 5 bases short and J 1 base short, with 11 bases between. CDR1 and CDR2 (germline): LGHDT, YNNKEL (reference sequence). CDR3 length: 15 residues. From 5'RACE with constant-segment primers came TCR alpha and TCR beta cDNA libraries that carried sample barcodes and UMIs. TCRdb independently ran MiXCR on the 5' RACE reads; one entry per CDR3 protein. This table has about 190,000 distinct CDR3 sequences, approximately 16% appearing once. This clonotype showed up just a few times. Its antigen is unidentified. Source material: PBMCs or a T cell subset sorted from them (not recorded which). The rearrangement uses TRBV3-1 and TRBJ2-2; tentative D call: TRBD2 (6 bases). This TCR was sampled from an adult woman who had mild COVID-19 (a few samples of this study predate the infection). Cell type and time point are not known. CDR3 amino acids: CASSYGRGNTGELFF. Written as DNA, the CDR3 is TGTGCCAGCAGCTACGGGAGAGGGAACACCGGGGAGCTGTTTTTT.